Below, 27 T cell receptor beta chains from the same sample are listed, as sequenced in a study of beta chain features in type 1 diabetes. Study conclusions and caveats: All four CD4+ subsets from Type 1 diabetes patients carried moderately but significantly shorter TCRB CDR3s.

For these receptors, no antigen is known. TCRB transcripts that were expressed got sequenced, as all of the isolated RNA had been reverse transcribed. Assay used: immunoSEQ multiplex PCR; TCRdb lists only in-frame clones, some missing. The repertoire holds about 150,000 clones, with 10% as singletons. The sequencing sample was made of central memory CD4+ T cells from blood. The receptors derive from a man under 40 with type 1 diabetes.

This clone was observed a handful of times. This rearrangement joins TRBV9 to TRBJ2-1; tentative D call: TRBD2 (6 bases). This CDR3 comprises 15 residues. In germline, CDR1 is SGDLS, CDR2 YYNGEE. V was shortened by 4 bases and J by 4 bases, with 15 bases between the two germline ends. CDR3 sequence reads: CASSMLAEAYNEQFF. For the CDR3, the DNA is TGTGCCAGCAGCATGTTAGCGGAGGCTTACAATGAGCAGTTCTTC.

The rearrangement links TRBV4-3 to TRBJ2-1, with 10 bases matching TRBD2. V lost 5 bases and J lost 5; bases outside the gene matches: 3. Germline V lookup: CDR1 LGHNA, CDR2 YSLEER. This CDR3 region has 14 residues. CDR3 region: CASSEAGGNNEQFF. DNA for the CDR3: TGCGCCAGCAGCGAAGCGGGAGGGAACAATGAGCAGTTCTTC.

This clone occurred once. The gene calls are TRBV2 and TRBJ2-5, with 7 bases aligning to TRBD2. The CDR3 contains 12 residues. Germline CDR1 is SNHLY and CDR2 is FYNNEI. Trimming at V came to 11 bases and at J to 3 bases, leaving 6 bases not matched to a gene. CDR3 amino acids: CAGGGLEETQYF. The CDR3 coding sequence is TGTGCCGGAGGAGGACTAGAAGAGACCCAGTACTTC.

This clone was counted between two and nine times. The rearrangement links TRBV14 to TRBJ2-1, with 10 bases fitting TRBD2. The CDR3 runs 18 residues. The trim removed 5 bases at V and 0 bases at J, leaving 10 bases unmatched. Germline V gene data show CDR1 as SGHDN and CDR2 as FVKESK. The CDR3 loop is CASSKKVSGRSSYNEQFF. For the CDR3, the DNA is TGTGCCAGCAGCAAAAAGGTTAGCGGGAGGAGCTCCTACAATGAGCAGTTCTTC.

Only a few counts were recorded for this clone. V is TRBV7-2 and J is TRBJ2-2, with D possibly TRBD1 on 5 matching bases. Trimming shortened V by 5 bases and J by 4 bases, and 14 bases separated the two germline ends. The length of the CDR3 is 15 residues. The germline V gene encodes CDR1 SGHTA and CDR2 FQGNSA. As DNA, the CDR3 is TGTGCCAGCAGCCCCGGTTCAGGGATCACCGGGGAGCTGTTTTTT. This encodes CASSPGSGITGELFF.

In this sample, this clone turned up a few times. The chain has TRBV7-7 and TRBJ2-3; maybe TRBD2 (5 bases). With 1 base removed from V and 4 bases from J, the gap between germline ends came to 9 bases. Germline V CDR1 and CDR2: SSHAT, FNYEAQ (reference sequence). The CDR3 has 14 amino acids. CDR3 region: CASSLGGGSDTQYF. As DNA, the CDR3 is TGTGCCAGCAGCTTAGGAGGCGGGTCAGATACGCAGTATTTT.

This clone was detected a few times. This chain connects TRBV4-2 to TRBJ1-1; perhaps TRBD1 as D (6 bases). Germline CDR1 is LGHNA and CDR2 is YNFKEQ. The CDR3 consists of 13 residues. The ends were cut back, 0 bases at V and 6 bases at J, with 8 bases in the middle. The CDR3 sequence is CASSQEQGPEAFF. The CDR3 DNA follows: TGTGCCAGCAGCCAAGAACAGGGTCCTGAAGCTTTCTTT.

This clone was recorded a few times. This chain connects TRBV29-1 to TRBJ1-4; 8 bases agree with TRBD1. Unmatched junction bases numbered 7, after V lost 6 bases and J lost 7 bases. Germline values: CDR1 SQVTM, CDR2 ANQGSEA. The CDR3 has 13 amino acids. The CDR3 region has the DNA TGCAGCGTCTCGCCAGGGGGCGGTGAAAAACTGTTTTTT. This encodes CSVSPGGGEKLFF.

This clone occurred a few times. The gene calls are TRBV2 and TRBJ2-1, with D perhaps TRBD2 (5 bases). This CDR3 is built from 13 residues. V lost 6 bases and J 4 bases, leaving 10 bases between the germline ends. CDR1 and CDR2 from the germline V gene are SNHLY and FYNNEI. CDR3 DNA sequence: TGTGCCAGCAGGAGCGGAGAATACAATGAGCAGTTCTTC. This gives the protein CASRSGEYNEQFF.

The chain employs TRBV28 and TRBJ2-7; 8 nucleotides align to TRBD2. This CDR3 spans 14 amino acids. Trimming took 6 bases from V and 3 from J; bases not matched to a gene: 7. Germline values: CDR1 MDHEN, CDR2 SYDVKM. The CDR3 DNA is TGTGCCAGCAGCCCTACTAGCGGCGGCTACGAGCAGTACTTC. Residues: CASSPTSGGYEQYF.

This clone has more than one count but fewer than ten. The J gene is TRBJ2-7, the V gene TRBV7-2, with D possibly TRBD2 on 7 matching bases. V dropped 5 bases and J dropped 0 bases, with 17 bases sitting between them. Germline V CDR1 and CDR2: SGHTA, FQGNSA. The CDR3 is 16 amino acids. CDR3 sequence reads: CASSRGGGGTSYEQYF. DNA of the CDR3: TGTGCCAGCAGCCGCGGCGGGGGCGGGACCTCCTACGAGCAGTACTTC.

This clone appeared a few times. The V and J genes are TRBV28 and TRBJ2-7; 8 bases map to TRBD2. Germline values: CDR1 MDHEN, CDR2 SYDVKM. The V and J ends lost 10 bases and 0 bases, in that order; junction bases with no gene match: 5. CDR3 length: 13 residues. CDR3 bases: TGTGCCACCACTAGCGGATTCTCCTACGAGCAGTACTTC. It is translated as CATTSGFSYEQYF.

This clone has only a few counts. The rearrangement uses TRBV4-2 and TRBJ2-3, with unresolved D. Germline V lookup: CDR1 LGHNA, CDR2 YNFKEQ. The CDR3 consists of 14 residues. V lost 0 bases and J lost 2, with 6 bases in between. The CDR3 is CASSQERHTDTQYF. CDR3 bases: TGTGCCAGCAGCCAAGAGAGACACACAGATACGCAGTATTTT.

There are a few counts of this clone. J is TRBJ2-1 and V is TRBV7-3; 7 bases match TRBD2. V dropped 0 bases and J dropped 3; count of bases not matched to a gene: 5. CDR3 length: 16 amino acids. Germline loops: CDR1 SGHTA, CDR2 FQGTGA. The CDR3 loop is CASSLTKSSGYNEQFF. The DNA of the CDR3 is TGTGCCAGCAGCTTAACTAAATCTAGCGGCTACAATGAGCAGTTCTTC. The variable domain in full, completed from reference TRBV7-3 and TRBJ2-1, reads GAGVSQTPSNKVTEKGKYVELRCDPISGHTALYWYRQSLGQGPEFLIYFQGTGAADDSGLPNDRFFAVRPEGSVSTLKIQRTERGDSAVYLCASSLTKSSGYNEQFFGPGTRLTVL.

CDR3 sequence: CASSEQGTIYEQYF. CDR3 bases: TGTGCCAGCAGTGAACAGGGAACTATCTACGAGCAGTACTTC. The chain links TRBV6-1 to TRBJ2-7; maybe TRBD1 (5 bases). The CDR3 spans 14 residues. Germline CDR1 and CDR2: MNHNS and SASEGT. Trimming shortened V by 2 bases and J by 3 bases, and 11 bases separated the two germline ends.

In this sample, this clone turned up a few times. J is TRBJ2-6 and V is TRBV29-1, with a possible D match to TRBD1 (5 bases). Trimming left V 8 bases short and J 0 bases short, with 11 bases between. The CDR3 runs to 14 residues. Looked up from germline, CDR1 is SQVTM and CDR2 is ANQGSEA. CDR3 protein: CSTGQGSGANVLTF. The CDR3 DNA is TGCAGCACCGGGCAGGGCTCTGGGGCCAACGTCCTGACTTTC.

This clone has a handful of counts. This chain connects TRBV6-6 to TRBJ2-5; TRBD2 might be the D (6 bases). The CDR3 is 13 amino acids. From germline, CDR1 is MNHNY and CDR2 SVGAGI (reference sequence). V shed 7 bases and J shed 7 bases, with 16 bases lying between them. DNA for the CDR3: TGTGCCAGCACCCGGGAGCGCCCGGGGACCCAGTACTTC. This gives the protein CASTRERPGTQYF.

This clone was found a few times. The genes are TRBV7-9 and TRBJ2-5; 9 bases fit TRBD1. CDR1 and CDR2 (germline): SEHNR, FQNEAQ (reference sequence). V lost 5 bases to trimming and J lost 5 bases; unmatched junction nucleotides: 6. The CDR3 sequence is 14 residues long. The CDR3 is CASSTGTGSETQYF. CDR3 DNA sequence: TGTGCCAGCAGCACCGGGACAGGGAGCGAGACCCAGTACTTC.

This clone was observed a handful of times. The V call is TRBV5-4, the J call TRBJ2-5, with TRBD2 matching over 9 bases. The CDR3 contains 16 residues. Per the germline V gene, CDR1 is SGHNT and CDR2 is YYREEE (reference sequence). The J segment lost 5 bases and the V segment lost 3 bases, leaving 11 bases of the junction unmatched. Here the CDR3 reads CASSSHGGLASETQYF. In DNA form, the CDR3 reads TGTGCCAGCAGCTCGCACGGGGGACTAGCTTCGGAGACCCAGTACTTC.

This clone has more than one count but fewer than ten. The chain joins TRBV7-9 to TRBJ1-2, with a possible D match to TRBD1 (6 bases). The CDR3 spans 13 residues. Germline CDR1 reads SEHNR; CDR2 reads FQNEAQ (reference sequence). V lost 2 bases, J lost 6 bases, and 10 bases lay in between. This CDR3 is CASSLTAGDGYTF. CDR3 nucleotides: TGTGCCAGCAGCTTAACGGCAGGGGATGGCTACACCTTC.

The CDR3 here is CASSPPGGRGEAFF. The CDR3 DNA is TGTGCCAGCAGTCCCCCTGGGGGCAGAGGTGAAGCTTTCTTT. This chain connects TRBV6-6 to TRBJ1-1, with TRBD1 as a possible D gene (6 bases). The V gene's germline CDR1 is MNHNY and CDR2 SVGAGI (reference sequence). The CDR3 has 14 amino acids. V lost 5 bases to trimming and J lost 7 bases, with 17 bases between them.

CDR3 amino acids: CASRSAREGGGYTF. DNA for the CDR3: TGTGCCAGCAGATCAGCCCGAGAAGGAGGTGGCTACACCTTC. The chain couples TRBV6-5 to TRBJ1-2; D is uncertain. Germline values: CDR1 MNHEY, CDR2 SVGAGI. This CDR3 has 14 amino acids. The germline V and J ends were trimmed by 6 bases and 7 bases, with 18 bases remaining between them.

The chain combines TRBV28 with TRBJ2-7; 8 nucleotides align to TRBD1. Germline CDR1 reads MDHEN; CDR2 reads SYDVKM. V dropped 5 bases and J dropped 2; count of bases not matched to a gene: 5. The CDR3 covers 14 residues. Written as DNA, the CDR3 is TGTGCCAGCAGTCCGGGGGACAGGCCCTACGAGCAGTACTTC. Its protein product is CASSPGDRPYEQYF. The whole variable domain, remainder taken from reference TRBV28 and TRBJ2-7, is DVKVTQSSRYLVKRTGEKVFLECVQDMDHENMFWYRQDPGLGLRLIYFSYDVKMKEKGDIPEGYSVSREKKERFSLILESASTNQTSMYLCASSPGDRPYEQYFGPGTRLTVT.

This clone has only a few counts. V usage is TRBV9 and J usage is TRBJ1-3, with 9 bases lining up with TRBD1. V shed 3 bases and J 0 bases; nucleotides not matched to a gene: 7. This CDR3 spans 17 amino acids. CDR1 is SGDLS and CDR2 is YYNGEE in the germline V gene. CDR3 protein: CASSARDRASSGNTIYF. CDR3 DNA: TGTGCCAGCAGCGCCAGGGACAGGGCGAGCTCTGGAAACACCATATATTTT.

This clone was counted a few times. This chain joins TRBV2 and TRBJ2-6; D is possibly TRBD2 (5 bases). Germline V lookup: CDR1 SNHLY, CDR2 FYNNEI. This CDR3 spans 14 amino acids. Trimming left V 8 bases short and J 3 bases short, with 11 bases between. The CDR3 coding sequence is TGTGCCAGCCTACGGACTGGTGGGGCCAACGTCCTGACTTTC. Its protein is CASLRTGGANVLTF.

J is TRBJ2-1 and V is TRBV9; 11 nucleotides line up with TRBD2. Trimming took 4 bases from V and 4 from J; bases not matched to a gene: 4. The CDR3 spans 15 residues. Per the germline V gene, CDR1 is SGDLS and CDR2 is YYNGEE. The CDR3 reads CASSSLAGAYNEQFF. CDR3 in DNA: TGTGCCAGCAGCTCACTAGCGGGAGCGTACAATGAGCAGTTCTTC.

This clone was picked up a small number of times. The J gene is TRBJ2-1, the V gene TRBV5-1, with 7 bases aligning to TRBD1. V gave up 7 bases and J gave up 7 bases; unmatched junction bases: 8. CDR3 length: 13 residues. In germline, CDR1 is SGHRS, CDR2 YFSETQ. The CDR3, as DNA: TGCGCCAGCTCAGGGGGAGACGAGAATGAGCAGTTCTTC. Amino acids: CASSGGDENEQFF.